The clone carrying this T cell receptor (beta chain) was seen more than once but under ten times. These data originate in a study of T cell repertoires in cytomegalovirus infection. TCRdb re-derived calls from the reads in MiXCR, one entry per CDR3 protein. The table lists around 320,000 distinct CDR3 sequences, roughly 9.5% of them singletons. This CDR3 is 14 amino acids long. Germline V CDR1 and CDR2: LGHDT, YNNKEL (reference sequence). V lost 2 bases and J lost 3, with 11 bases in between. This TCR came from a human donor in good health (CMV status not recorded). Some clones in this sample may be carry-over from other donors' samples. This chain uses TRBV3-1 with TRBJ2-7; D perhaps matches TRBD2 (5 bases). The sample taken for sequencing was PBMCs. The CDR3 region is CASSQSSRGYEQYF. As DNA, the CDR3 is TGTGCCAGCAGCCAATCCTCCCGGGGCTACGAGCAGTACTTC.